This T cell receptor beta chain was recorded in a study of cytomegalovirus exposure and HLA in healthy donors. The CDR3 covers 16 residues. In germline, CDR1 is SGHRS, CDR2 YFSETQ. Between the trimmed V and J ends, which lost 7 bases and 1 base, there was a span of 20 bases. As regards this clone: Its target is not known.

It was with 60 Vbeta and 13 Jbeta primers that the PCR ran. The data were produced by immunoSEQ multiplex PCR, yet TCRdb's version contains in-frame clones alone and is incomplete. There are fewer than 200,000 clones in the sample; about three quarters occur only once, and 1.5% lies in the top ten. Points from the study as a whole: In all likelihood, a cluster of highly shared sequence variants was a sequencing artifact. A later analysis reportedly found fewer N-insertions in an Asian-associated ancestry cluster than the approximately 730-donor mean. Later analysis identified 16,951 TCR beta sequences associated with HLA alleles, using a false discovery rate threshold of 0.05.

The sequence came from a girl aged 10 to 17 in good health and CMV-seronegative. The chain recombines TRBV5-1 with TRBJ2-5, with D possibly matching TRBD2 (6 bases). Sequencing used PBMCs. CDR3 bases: TGCGCCAGCGGACCGACCGGGACGGGACTCCAAGAGACCCAGTACTTC. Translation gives CASGPTGTGLQETQYF. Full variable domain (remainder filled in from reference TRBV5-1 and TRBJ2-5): KAGVTQTPRYLIKTRGQQVTLSCSPISGHRSVSWYQQTPGQGLQFLFEYFSETQRNKGNFPGRFSGRQFSNSRSEMNVSTLELGDSALYLCASGPTGTGLQETQYFGPGTRLLVL.